This T cell receptor beta chain was sequenced for a study of spatial heterogeneity in lung cancer. This clonotype was seen a handful of times. Its antigen is not known. V was clipped by 11 bases and J by 0 bases, with 16 bases between them. Germline-derived CDR1 and CDR2 are MDHEN and SYDVKM. The CDR3 is 14 amino acids. Carried by each TCR cDNA molecule was a unique molecular identifier. Each CDR3 protein gets one entry after TCRdb re-called the 5' RACE reads with MiXCR. The data show around 120,000 distinct CDR3 sequences, 9% to 15% seen once. Whole-study results and caveats: At tumor resection, ubiquitous expanded TCRs were detected in blood more often than later.

The time point here: blood at routine non-recurrence follow-up after resection. Unsorted whole RNA from tumor, nontumor lung or frozen PBMC underwent sequencing. This specimen was PBMCs, taken at follow-up. V usage is TRBV28 and J usage is TRBJ1-2; D is possibly TRBD1 (5 bases). This receptor was taken from a male donor with early-stage non-small cell lung cancer. CDR3 loop: CAWDRGSANYGYTF. DNA of the CDR3: TGTGCCTGGGACCGGGGCAGTGCTAACTATGGCTACACCTTC.